A single sample gave rise to the 15 T cell receptor beta chains below, sequenced in a study of cytomegalovirus exposure and HLA in healthy donors. PCR employed 60 Vbeta and 13 Jbeta primers. The table came from immunoSEQ multiplex PCR; TCRdb's copy has only in-frame clones and leaves some out. The sample has over 200,000 clones, 75% seen once. The sequencing sample was made of PBMCs. These receptors came from a woman aged 25 to 39 in good health and CMV-seronegative.

This clone was counted once. This chain links TRBV28 with TRBJ1-2; D remains ambiguous. Germline-derived CDR1 and CDR2 are MDHEN and SYDVKM. V was shortened by 6 bases and J by 7 bases, with 15 bases between the two germline ends. This CDR3 comprises 13 residues. The chain's CDR3 is CASSSQMLGGYTF. CDR3 DNA sequence: TGTGCCAGCAGCTCACAGATGTTAGGTGGCTACACCTTC.

This chain joins TRBV25-1 and TRBJ2-7, with 10 bases fitting TRBD2. This CDR3 is 15 amino acids long. J gave up 5 bases and V 4 bases, and 8 bases lay outside the gene matches. Germline-derived CDR1 and CDR2 are MGHDK and SYGVNS. The CDR3: CASSGAGGDWHEQYF. In DNA, the CDR3 is TGTGCCAGCAGTGGAGCGGGAGGGGATTGGCACGAGCAGTACTTC.

The chain carries TRBV18 and TRBJ1-1, with TRBD1 matching over 7 bases. This CDR3 spans 14 amino acids. CDR1 KGHSH and CDR2 LQKENI come from the germline V gene. After removal of 7 bases from V and 4 bases from J, the junction contained 9 bases not matched to a gene. CDR3 in DNA: TGTGCCAGCTTCCTTTCGACAGGGAGCACTGAAGCTTTCTTT. Protein: CASFLSTGSTEAFF.

In regard to this clone: The same CDR3 can be traced to other DNA sequences in this sample. V usage is TRBV12-5 and J usage is TRBJ1-5; D possibly corresponds to TRBD1 (6 bases). This CDR3 region has 15 residues. Trimming stripped 9 bases from V and 6 bases from J, with 21 bases between. Germline-derived CDR1 and CDR2 are LGHNT and FRNRAP. The CDR3 reads CASGMAGVYGQPQHF. CDR3 sequence (DNA): TGTGCTAGCGGGATGGCAGGGGTTTACGGTCAGCCCCAGCATTTT.

The chain has TRBV4-1 and TRBJ2-5; 7 bases are shared with TRBD2. CDR1 is MGHRA, CDR2 YSYEKL, per germline. There are 17 residues in the CDR3. The junction had 7 bases not matched to a gene; V was cut back by 0 bases and J by 0 bases. This CDR3 reads CASSQEEGGGYQETQYF. The CDR3 DNA follows: TGCGCCAGCAGCCAAGAAGAGGGCGGGGGATACCAAGAGACCCAGTACTTC.

The chain recombines TRBV7-9 with TRBJ2-5, with D possibly TRBD1 on 5 matching bases. This CDR3 contains 11 residues. Germline V gene lookup returns CDR1 SEHNR and CDR2 FQNEAQ (reference sequence). V shed 4 bases and J shed 5 bases, with 5 bases lying between them. The CDR3 loop reads CASSWGETQYF. The CDR3 nucleotides read TGTGCCAGCAGCTGGGGCGAGACCCAGTACTTC.

The chain links TRBV9 to TRBJ2-7; D unresolved. The CDR3 loop spans 13 amino acids. The germline V and J ends were trimmed by 4 bases and 6 bases, with 14 bases remaining between them. Germline CDR1 is SGDLS and CDR2 is YYNGEE. CDR3 sequence (DNA): TGTGCCAGCAGCCCGGGTTCCTCGGGCGAGCAGTACTTC. Its translation is CASSPGSSGEQYF. Combining the CDR3 with reference TRBV9 and TRBJ2-7 gives the whole variable domain DSGVTQTPKHLITATGQRVTLRCSPRSGDLSVYWYQQSLDQGLQFLIQYYNGEERAKGNILERFSAQQFPDLHSELNLSSLELGDSALYFCASSPGSSGEQYFGPGTRLTVT.

The CDR3 sequence is CASSRGETEAFF. CDR3 sequence (DNA): TGTGCCAGCAGTCGGGGGGAGACTGAAGCTTTCTTT. The rearrangement joins TRBV6-6 to TRBJ1-1, with a tentative D call TRBD1 (5 bases). CDR1 is MNHNY and CDR2 is SVGAGI in the germline V gene (reference sequence). V lost 5 bases to trimming and J lost 5 bases, with 9 bases between them. The CDR3 is 12 amino acids.

The chain links TRBV10-3 to TRBJ2-5, with D possibly being TRBD1 (5 bases). The CDR3 has 13 residues. The germline gives CDR1 ENHRY, CDR2 SYGVKD. The germline V and J ends were trimmed by 7 bases and 0 bases, with 9 bases remaining between them. This CDR3 is CAIKTTDQETQYF. The DNA for the CDR3 is TGTGCCATCAAAACGACAGACCAAGAGACCCAGTACTTC.

This sequence joins TRBV18 and TRBJ1-2; D is perhaps TRBD1 (5 bases). The CDR3 spans 15 residues. From germline, CDR1 is KGHSH and CDR2 LQKENI. Trimming removed 3 bases at V and 0 bases at J, with 11 bases between. The CDR3 region is CASSPARESNYGYTF. As DNA, the CDR3 is TGTGCCAGCTCACCCGCCAGGGAATCTAACTATGGCTACACCTTC.

This CDR3 is CAILSEDRGQWNGYTF. CDR3 sequence (DNA): TGTGCCATCCTTTCTGAGGACAGGGGGCAATGGAATGGCTACACCTTC. The V and J genes are TRBV10-3 and TRBJ1-2; 11 nucleotides line up with TRBD1. Germline CDR1 and CDR2: ENHRY and SYGVKD. V lost 8 bases, J lost 6 bases, and 14 bases stayed unmatched. This CDR3 region has 16 residues.

The V and J genes are TRBV19 and TRBJ2-1, with 10 bases aligning to TRBD2. Germline values: CDR1 LNHDA, CDR2 SQIVND (reference sequence). The CDR3 is made up of 15 amino acids. With 6 bases clipped from V and 7 bases from J, the junction kept 9 bases outside the gene matches. The CDR3 spells CASRELAGVGNEQFF. As DNA, the CDR3 is TGTGCCAGTAGGGAGCTAGCGGGAGTGGGTAATGAGCAGTTCTTC.

This chain links TRBV9 with TRBJ1-1; TRBD1 might be the D (5 bases). V was trimmed by 0 bases and J by 0 bases, leaving 9 bases between them. The CDR3 is 15 amino acids. Germline CDR1 and CDR2: SGDLS and YYNGEE. CDR3 protein: CASSVDGGMNTEAFF. As DNA, the CDR3 is TGTGCCAGCAGCGTAGATGGGGGGATGAACACTGAAGCTTTCTTT. The whole variable domain, remainder taken from reference TRBV9 and TRBJ1-1, is DSGVTQTPKHLITATGQRVTLRCSPRSGDLSVYWYQQSLDQGLQFLIQYYNGEERAKGNILERFSAQQFPDLHSELNLSSLELGDSALYFCASSVDGGMNTEAFFGQGTRLTVV.

The chain couples TRBV28 to TRBJ1-1, with D unresolved. The V end was cut by 5 bases, the J end by 2 bases, with 15 bases between. Germline V lookup: CDR1 MDHEN, CDR2 SYDVKM. There are 15 residues in the CDR3. Written as DNA, the CDR3 is TGTGCCAGCAGTCACGTAGGTGAACTAAACACTGAAGCTTTCTTT. As protein: CASSHVGELNTEAFF. Variable domain in full (rest from reference TRBV28 and TRBJ1-1): DVKVTQSSRYLVKRTGEKVFLECVQDMDHENMFWYRQDPGLGLRLIYFSYDVKMKEKGDIPEGYSVSREKKERFSLILESASTNQTSMYLCASSHVGELNTEAFFGQGTRLTVV.

The J gene is TRBJ2-7, the V gene TRBV13; 7 nucleotides align to TRBD2. The CDR3 has 16 amino acids. The ends lost 3 bases at V and 6 bases at J; junction bases unmatched: 14. From germline, CDR1 is PRHDT and CDR2 FYEKMQ (reference sequence). This CDR3 reads CASSFGLAEGLGEQYF. The CDR3 DNA reads as TGTGCCAGCAGCTTCGGCCTAGCGGAGGGCCTGGGCGAGCAGTACTTC.